This T cell receptor beta chain appears in the sequencing data of a study of T-cell reconstitution after alpha-beta-depleted transplantation in children. Unique molecular identifiers were incorporated during preparation of the TCRbeta library. TCRdb reprocessed the PCR reads via MiXCR and lists one record per CDR3 protein. The sample lists about 440,000 distinct CDR3 sequences, about 45% occurring once. Findings and limits, study-wide: As was reported, about two months after transplant, alpha-beta T cells came from several hundred expanded graft clones.

In the case of this clonotype: What it recognizes is unknown.

Trimming cost V 4 bases and J 6 bases, with 11 bases left between them. Germline V gene data show CDR1 as SGDLS and CDR2 as YYNGEE. CDR3 length: 13 residues. This TCR was recovered from a girl aged 2 to 10 with aplastic anemia, due to receive a stem cell transplant. Sequencing used PBMCs, obtained before TCRalphabeta/CD19-depleted stem cell transplant. The chain links TRBV9 to TRBJ2-1; no definite D call. The CDR3: CASSRENSNEQFF. The CDR3 DNA sequence: TGTGCCAGCAGCCGAGAAAACAGCAATGAGCAGTTCTTC.